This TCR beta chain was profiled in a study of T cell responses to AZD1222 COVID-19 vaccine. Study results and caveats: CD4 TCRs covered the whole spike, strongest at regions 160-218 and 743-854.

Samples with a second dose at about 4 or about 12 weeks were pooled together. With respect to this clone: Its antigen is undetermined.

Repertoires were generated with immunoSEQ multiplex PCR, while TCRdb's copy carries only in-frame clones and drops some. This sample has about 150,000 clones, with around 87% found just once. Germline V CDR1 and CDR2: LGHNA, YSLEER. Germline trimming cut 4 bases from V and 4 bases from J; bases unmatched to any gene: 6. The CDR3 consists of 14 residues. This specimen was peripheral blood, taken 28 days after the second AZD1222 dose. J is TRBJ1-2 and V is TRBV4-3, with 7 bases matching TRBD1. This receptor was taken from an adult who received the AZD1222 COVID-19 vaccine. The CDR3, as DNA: TGCGCCAGCAGCCGAACGGGACAGCTCTATGGCTACACCTTC. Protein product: CASSRTGQLYGYTF.